The 18 T cell receptor beta chains given below trace back to one sample, sequenced in a study of T cells after yellow fever vaccination. TCRdb re-derived calls from the 5' RACE reads in MiXCR, one entry per CDR3 protein. The sample records tens of thousands of distinct CDR3 sequences, about 6% being singletons. Material: CD8+ T cells sorted from PBMCs, obtained roughly 45 days after the first yellow fever vaccination. Every receptor here comes from a man younger than 30 who received the YFV17D yellow fever vaccine.

In its sample, this clonotype was seen many times. The chain joins TRBV7-9 to TRBJ1-4; D is undetermined. The V gene's germline CDR1 is SEHNR and CDR2 FQNEAQ (reference sequence). Trimming shortened V by 1 base and J by 0 bases, and 6 bases separated the two germline ends. The length of the CDR3 is 15 residues. CDR3 residues: CASSLVKATNEKLFF. The CDR3 DNA sequence: TGTGCCAGCAGCTTAGTAAAGGCAACTAATGAAAAACTGTTTTTT.

This clonotype showed up many times. This chain links TRBV12-3 or TRBV12-4 with TRBJ2-5; TRBD2 matches 12 bases. This CDR3 is built from 15 residues. The trim removed 6 bases at V and 1 base at J, leaving 3 bases unmatched. The CDR3 bases are TGTGCCAGCAGACTGACTAGCGGGGGCCAAGAGACCCAGTACTTC. Translation: CASRLTSGGQETQYF.

This clonotype was seen a handful of times. The chain is built from TRBV7-9 and TRBJ2-1; 7 bases fit TRBD2. In germline, CDR1 is SEHNR, CDR2 FQNEAQ (reference sequence). This CDR3 is built from 16 residues. After removal of 0 bases from V and 7 bases from J, the junction contained 9 bases not matched to a gene. DNA of the CDR3: TGTGCCAGCAGCTTAGCCAGCGGGGTGGATAGGAATGAGCAGTTCTTC. Translating gives CASSLASGVDRNEQFF.

This clonotype came up many times. The chain is built from TRBV7-9 and TRBJ2-1; unclear D gene. Deletions cut 4 bases from V and 10 bases from J, with 11 bases between. The CDR3 is 12 residues long. Looked up from germline, CDR1 is SEHNR and CDR2 is FQNEAQ (reference sequence). CDR3 DNA sequence: TGTGCCAGCAGCTACGGCGGCTCGGAGCAGTTCTTC. Protein product: CASSYGGSEQFF.

At least ten counts were recorded for this clonotype. The genes are TRBV10-1 and TRBJ2-3, with D perhaps being TRBD1 or TRBD2 (5 bases each). Deletions cut 0 bases from V and 6 bases from J, with 16 bases between. Germline V gene data show CDR1 as WNHNN and CDR2 as SYGVQD (reference sequence). The CDR3 totals 16 residues. CDR3 amino acids: CASSESWDLGLDTQYF. In DNA form, the CDR3 reads TGCGCCAGCAGTGAGTCTTGGGACCTAGGGCTGGATACGCAGTATTTT.

This clonotype occurred a few times. The rearrangement joins TRBV4-1 to TRBJ1-4, with D possibly matching TRBD1 (5 bases). The CDR3 spans 16 residues. Germline V gene sequence: CDR1 MGHRA, CDR2 YSYEKL. V lost 1 base, J lost 5 bases, and 14 bases lay in between. CDR3 in amino acids: CASSQVPGLRNEKLFF. CDR3 DNA sequence: TGCGCCAGCAGCCAAGTACCGGGACTAAGAAATGAAAAACTGTTTTTT.

In this sample, this clonotype turned up many times. This chain connects TRBV5-1 to TRBJ2-1, with a possible D match to TRBD1 (5 bases). The CDR3 length is 15 residues. The V and J ends lost 6 bases and 9 bases respectively, with 22 bases between them. Germline-derived CDR1 and CDR2 are SGHRS and YFSETQ. CDR3 sequence: CASTPRQGSSLEQFF. Here the CDR3 DNA reads TGCGCCAGCACCCCCCGCCAGGGATCATCGCTTGAGCAGTTCTTC.

This sequence joins TRBV4-3 and TRBJ2-2; 10 bases are a match to TRBD2. Germline V gene data show CDR1 as LGHNA and CDR2 as YSLEER. The CDR3 is 16 amino acids. V lost 4 bases, J lost 7 bases, and 9 bases stayed unmatched. The CDR3 spells CASSPVSGGAIGELFF. As DNA, the CDR3 is TGCGCCAGCAGCCCGGTCAGCGGGGGGGCTATCGGGGAGCTGTTTTTT.

The chain's CDR3 is CASSLFSGDNPAGELFF. Here the CDR3 DNA reads TGTGCCAGCAGTTTATTTTCGGGGGACAATCCCGCCGGGGAGCTGTTTTTT. This sequence joins TRBV6-5 and TRBJ2-2; D might be TRBD1 or TRBD2, each matching 6 bases. V was cut by 4 bases and J by 6 bases, with 21 bases left in between. Germline V lookup: CDR1 MNHEY, CDR2 SVGAGI. This CDR3 has 17 amino acids.

Many counts were recorded for this clonotype. The rearrangement links TRBV29-1 to TRBJ1-2; D remains ambiguous. With 6 bases removed from V and 6 bases from J, the gap between germline ends came to 8 bases. Germline CDR1 reads SQVTM; CDR2 reads ANQGSEA. CDR3 length: 10 amino acids. The CDR3 region is CSVHSNGYTF. CDR3 DNA: TGCAGCGTCCACAGCAATGGCTACACCTTC.

This clonotype was detected many times. The chain has TRBV7-6 and TRBJ2-2; D is possibly TRBD2 (6 bases). The CDR3 is made up of 15 amino acids. From germline, CDR1 is SGHVS and CDR2 FNYEAQ. The V gene lost 5 bases and the J gene lost 0 bases, with 10 bases spanning the gap. The CDR3 protein is CASSRDLANTGELFF. The CDR3 bases are TGTGCCAGCAGCCGGGACTTAGCGAACACCGGGGAGCTGTTTTTT.

This clonotype was detected ten times or more. J is TRBJ2-5 and V is TRBV7-7; D unclear. Looked up from germline, CDR1 is SSHAT and CDR2 is FNYEAQ (reference sequence). V lost 6 bases to trimming and J lost 7 bases, with 15 bases between them. CDR3 length: 13 amino acids. As DNA, the CDR3 is TGTGCCAGCAGTCTCGGGTCAGAAGGGACCCAGTACTTC. The encoded protein is CASSLGSEGTQYF.

This clonotype was detected only a few times. The chain has TRBV5-1 and TRBJ2-7; D may be TRBD1 (5 bases). CDR1 SGHRS and CDR2 YFSETQ come from the germline V gene. V lost 2 bases and J lost 4, with 7 bases in between. CDR3 length: 12 amino acids. For the CDR3, the DNA is TGCGCCAGCAGCTTAAAGGGGTACGAGCAGTACTTC. Translated, it gives CASSLKGYEQYF.

In this sample, this clonotype turned up a few times. The V call is TRBV11-2, the J call TRBJ2-1; D is perhaps TRBD1 (5 bases). The germline V gene has CDR1 SGHAT and CDR2 FQNNGV. V gave up 0 bases and J gave up 7 bases, with 10 bases separating them. This CDR3 spans 14 amino acids. CDR3 sequence reads: CASSLDGPGNEQFF. CDR3 in DNA: TGTGCCAGCAGCTTAGATGGCCCAGGGAATGAGCAGTTCTTC.

This clonotype was recorded a few times. The CDR3 reads CASSHSATEAFF. The CDR3, as DNA: TGTGCCAGTAGTCATTCGGCCACTGAAGCTTTCTTT. J is TRBJ1-1 and V is TRBV19; D gene uncertain. From germline, CDR1 is LNHDA and CDR2 SQIVND (reference sequence). V gave up 5 bases and J gave up 4 bases, with 8 bases separating them. The CDR3 sequence is 12 residues long.

This clonotype was recorded a few times. The chain uses TRBV7-2 and TRBJ2-3; D gene uncertain. V lost 5 bases, J lost 7 bases, and 19 bases lay in between. The CDR3 totals 15 residues. Germline loops: CDR1 SGHTA, CDR2 FQGNSA. The CDR3: CASSPDGADANTQYF. DNA for the CDR3: TGTGCCAGCAGCCCCGACGGCGCAGATGCGAATACGCAGTATTTT.

This clonotype was observed many times. J is TRBJ1-1 and V is TRBV24-1, with a weak D call TRBD1 (5 bases). The V gene lost 3 bases and the J gene lost 2 bases, with 6 bases spanning the gap. Germline V CDR1 and CDR2: KGHDR, SFDVKD. The CDR3 totals 13 residues. Written as DNA, the CDR3 is TGTGCCACCAGTGATGGACACAACACTGAAGCTTTCTTT. Translated, it gives CATSDGHNTEAFF.

This clonotype was counted once. An end of the junction does not agree with germline; a read error may underlie this. The V call is TRBV5-5, the J call TRBJ2-7; a possible D gene is TRBD2 (6 bases). CDR3 size: 15 residues. CDR1 is SGHKS and CDR2 is YYEKEE in the germline V gene (reference sequence). CDR3 coding DNA: TGTGCCAGCGGCTTGGGTCGGGGGAGCTCCTACGAGCAGTACTTC. This encodes CASGLGRGSSYEQYF. Full variable domain (rest looked up from reference TRBV5-5 and TRBJ2-7): DAGVTQSPTHLIKTRGQQVTLRCSPISGHKSVSWYQQVLGQGPQFIFQYYEKEERGRGNFPDRFSARQFPNYSSELNVNALLLGDSALYLCASGLGRGSSYEQYFGPGTRLTVT.